This T cell receptor (beta chain) was observed in a study of T cell responses to AZD1222 COVID-19 vaccine. Sequenced by immunoSEQ multiplex PCR; TCRdb stores in-frame clones only, minus some. Among 180,000 or so clones, under 95% were seen once, and the ten largest hold 1.3%. A word on this clone: What it binds is not known.

Notes on the study in general: Researchers took repertoire samples only after the peak T cell response had come.

Trimming cost V 4 bases and J 6 bases, with 8 bases left between them. The CDR3 consists of 12 residues. Germline V CDR1 and CDR2: SGHNT, YYREEE (reference sequence). This sequence originates from an adult who received the AZD1222 COVID-19 vaccine. The sequencing here drew on peripheral blood, taken 28 days after the second AZD1222 dose. The rearrangement links TRBV5-4 to TRBJ2-1, with D possibly matching TRBD1 (6 bases). CDR3 nucleotides: TGTGCCAGCAGCCGACAGGCCAATGAGCAGTTCTTC. Protein product: CASSRQANEQFF.